These 24 T cell receptor beta chains came from one sample sequenced in a study of shared clonotypes between healthy human individuals. This table comes from immunoSEQ multiplex PCR, and its TCRdb copy is limited to in-frame clones, with some not included. The sample holds about 2.3 million clones, around 92% seen once. Sequenced material: naive CD4+ T cells from PBMCs. Subset defined: CD45RA+ positively selected. The source of these receptors is a man between 18 and 29 years old in good health. Some clones in this sample may be carry-over from other donors' samples.

This clone appeared once. The chain employs TRBV9 and TRBJ2-3; 8 nucleotides line up with TRBD2. Germline loops: CDR1 SGDLS, CDR2 YYNGEE. V lost 5 bases to trimming and J lost 2 bases; unmatched junction nucleotides: 10. CDR3 size: 16 residues. CDR3 in DNA: TGTGCCAGCAGTGTACTAACTAGCGGAGACACAGATACGCAGTATTTT. Translation gives CASSVLTSGDTDTQYF.

The V and J genes are TRBV28 and TRBJ1-1; 11 bases agree with TRBD1. J was trimmed by 5 bases and V by 5 bases; bases with no gene match: 7. This CDR3 comprises 15 residues. Germline-derived CDR1 and CDR2 are MDHEN and SYDVKM. The CDR3, as DNA: TGTGCCAGCAGTCCAGGGACAGGGGGGGGGACTGAAGCTTTCTTT. As protein: CASSPGTGGGTEAFF.

V is TRBV2 and J is TRBJ1-1; the D is unclear. The CDR3 spans 12 residues. Germline V gene sequence: CDR1 SNHLY, CDR2 FYNNEI. V gave up 6 bases and J gave up 1 base, with 6 bases separating them. CDR3 nucleotide sequence: TGTGCCAGCAGAGGATGGAACACTGAAGCTTTCTTT. Its translation is CASRGWNTEAFF.

The rearrangement joins TRBV4-2 to TRBJ2-1; D is uncertain. The ends were cut back, 5 bases at V and 8 bases at J, with 7 bases in the middle. The V gene's germline CDR1 is LGHNA and CDR2 YNFKEQ. This CDR3 has 11 amino acids. The CDR3 loop reads CASSLNDEQFF. The CDR3 region has the DNA TGTGCCAGCAGCTTAAACGATGAGCAGTTCTTC.

The chain combines TRBV28 with TRBJ2-2; D is unresolved. V lost 3 bases and J 5 bases, leaving 13 bases between the germline ends. Germline V lookup: CDR1 MDHEN, CDR2 SYDVKM. The CDR3 is made up of 15 amino acids. The CDR3 region has the DNA TGTGCCAGCAGTTTCGCACAGCGCAAAACCGGGGAGCTGTTTTTT. Amino acid sequence: CASSFAQRKTGELFF.

V and J are TRBV28 and TRBJ2-2, with D possibly being TRBD1 or TRBD2 (5 bases each). CDR1 and CDR2 from the germline V gene are MDHEN and SYDVKM. The CDR3 is made up of 15 amino acids. CDR3 nucleotides: TGTGCGACTTTTGGGGGTCCTGGTGTTTCCGGGGAGCTGTTTTTT. Translating it yields CATFGGPGVSGELFF.

This chain joins TRBV18 and TRBJ2-1; D might be TRBD2 (6 bases). The CDR3 length is 17 residues. V was pared by 6 bases and J by 4 bases, with 22 bases between. CDR1 and CDR2 from the germline V gene are KGHSH and LQKENI. In nucleotides, the CDR3 is TGTGCCAGCTCGCCGGAGCTCCTAGGAGGGCAGTACAATGAGCAGTTCTTC. Amino acid sequence: CASSPELLGGQYNEQFF.

The V gene is TRBV6-5, the J gene TRBJ2-5; 8 bases map to TRBD1. Trimming removed 2 bases from V and 7 bases from J; junction bases left unmatched: 9. The germline CDR1 and CDR2 sequences are MNHEY and SVGAGI. The CDR3 totals 15 residues. The CDR3 nucleotides read TGTGCCAGCAGTTACCAGGGACAGGCCGGGTCGACCCAGTACTTC. It translates to CASSYQGQAGSTQYF.

The genes are TRBV25-1 and TRBJ2-1; 10 bases are shared with TRBD2. The trim removed 3 bases at V and 0 bases at J, leaving 2 bases unmatched. There are 16 residues in the CDR3. Germline values: CDR1 MGHDK, CDR2 SYGVNS. CDR3 sequence: CASSEIAGGSYNEQFF. In DNA, the CDR3 is TGTGCCAGCAGTGAGATAGCGGGAGGCTCCTACAATGAGCAGTTCTTC.

This clone has only one observation. The chain carries TRBV9 and TRBJ2-1; no clear D gene. The CDR3 covers 15 residues. Germline CDR1 reads SGDLS; CDR2 reads YYNGEE. V was clipped by 4 bases and J by 12 bases, with 23 bases between them. CDR3 coding DNA: TGTGCCAGCAGCAAAGGGCCGTCGCTATCCCAATTGCAGTTCTTC. Its translation is CASSKGPSLSQLQFF.

This chain connects TRBV10-3 to TRBJ2-5; 8 bases align to TRBD1. Germline CDR1 and CDR2: ENHRY and SYGVKD. The ends lost 6 bases at V and 5 bases at J; junction bases unmatched: 11. This CDR3 is built from 15 residues. The chain's CDR3 is CAIRADRGTRETQYF. The CDR3 DNA sequence: TGTGCCATCAGGGCCGACAGGGGAACGCGGGAGACCCAGTACTTC.

The chain's CDR3 is CASSWVGDISGNTIYF. The DNA for the CDR3 is TGTGCCAGCAGTTGGGTGGGAGATATCTCTGGAAACACCATATATTTT. The chain is built from TRBV6-5 and TRBJ1-3; D remains ambiguous. The V gene's germline CDR1 is MNHEY and CDR2 SVGAGI. The CDR3 has 16 residues. V was clipped by 4 bases and J by 0 bases, with 13 bases between them.

The rearrangement links TRBV30 to TRBJ1-1, with D maybe TRBD1 (5 bases). Trimming removed 0 bases at V and 5 bases at J, with 13 bases between. The V gene's germline CDR1 is GTSNPN and CDR2 SVGIG (reference sequence). CDR3 length equals 14 residues. The CDR3 reads CAWSVGVWGTEAFF. DNA for the CDR3: TGTGCCTGGAGTGTGGGGGTCTGGGGGACTGAAGCTTTCTTT.

CDR3 nucleotides: TGTGCCAGCAGTTCTGCCGGGACTAGCCGCGAGGGTGAGCAGTTCTTC. This codes for CASSSAGTSREGEQFF. The rearrangement links TRBV28 to TRBJ2-1; 9 nucleotides align to TRBD2. Germline V gene sequence: CDR1 MDHEN, CDR2 SYDVKM. The junction had 13 bases not matched to a gene; V was cut back by 4 bases and J by 9 bases. The CDR3 contains 16 residues.

This sequence joins TRBV27 and TRBJ1-2; weak D call: TRBD1 (6 bases). Germline assignment: CDR1 MNHEY and CDR2 SMNVEV (reference sequence). The CDR3 is 16 amino acids. With 1 base removed from V and 0 bases from J, the gap between germline ends came to 12 bases. CDR3 sequence reads: CASSLWSGGPNYGYTF. CDR3 nucleotides: TGTGCCAGCAGTTTATGGTCTGGGGGGCCTAACTATGGCTACACCTTC.

This chain uses TRBV6-5 with TRBJ2-7; 8 bases are shared with TRBD2. Per the germline V gene, CDR1 is MNHEY and CDR2 is SVGAGI. This CDR3 comprises 15 residues. V trimming: 2 bases; J trimming: 5 bases; junction bases outside the gene matches: 8. The CDR3 coding sequence is TGTGCCAGCAGTTACGGTGCGGGAGGCCACCACGAGCAGTACTTC. This codes for CASSYGAGGHHEQYF.

About this clone: One end of the junction varies from germline; a read error may be responsible. The chain employs TRBV4-1 and TRBJ2-1; 7 bases fit TRBD1. Germline V gene sequence: CDR1 MGHRA, CDR2 YSYEKL. This CDR3 region has 15 residues. The CDR3 region is CASRQGDSRYNEQFF. The DNA of the CDR3 is TGCGCCAGCAGACAAGGGGACAGCCGTTACAATGAGCAGTTCTTC.

The chain links TRBV19 to TRBJ2-3, with TRBD1 matching over 9 bases. The CDR3 contains 16 residues. Losses at the gene ends were 4 bases for V and 1 base for J; bases not matched to a gene: 6. Per germline, CDR1 LNHDA and CDR2 SQIVND (reference sequence). Here the CDR3 reads CASSTGTGWGTDTQYF. The CDR3 nucleotides are TGTGCCAGTAGTACAGGGACAGGGTGGGGCACAGATACGCAGTATTTT.

This chain joins TRBV10-3 and TRBJ2-1, with no clear D. In germline, CDR1 is ENHRY, CDR2 SYGVKD. V lost 6 bases, J lost 6 bases, and 6 bases lay in between. The CDR3 extends over 11 amino acids. The CDR3 loop reads CAIRRTNEQFF. The CDR3 DNA is TGTGCCATCAGGAGAACCAATGAGCAGTTCTTC.

Worth noting for this clone: The sample has other DNA sequences that encode this CDR3 too. The chain carries TRBV7-9 and TRBJ1-3, with D hard to call. V was shortened by 6 bases and J by 1 base, with 7 bases between the two germline ends. Germline values: CDR1 SEHNR, CDR2 FQNEAQ (reference sequence). The CDR3 spans 13 residues. CDR3 in DNA: TGTGCCAGCAGGGTAGGGTCTGGAAACACCATATATTTT. Residues: CASRVGSGNTIYF. Variable domain in full (rest from reference TRBV7-9 and TRBJ1-3): DTGVSQNPRHKITKRGQNVTFRCDPISEHNRLYWYRQTLGQGPEFLTYFQNEAQLEKSRLLSDRFSAERPKGSFSTLEIQRTEQGDSAMYLCASRVGSGNTIYFGEGSWLTVV.

Concerning this clone itself: The sample contains more than one DNA sequence encoding this CDR3. CDR3 sequence: CASSRPSGSSYNEQFF. The DNA for the CDR3 is TGTGCCAGCAGCAGGCCTAGCGGCAGCTCCTACAATGAGCAGTTCTTC. V gene TRBV7-2 combines with J gene TRBJ2-1; 7 bases agree with TRBD2. Germline CDR1 reads SGHTA; CDR2 reads FQGNSA. CDR3 length equals 16 residues. V was pared by 5 bases and J by 0 bases, with 7 bases of the junction left unmatched.

The chain has TRBV27 and TRBJ2-5; a weak D match, TRBD1 (5 bases). With the DNA end fitting TRBJ2-7 better, the J assignment may be wrong. From germline, CDR1 is MNHEY and CDR2 SMNVEV (reference sequence). The CDR3 spans 15 residues. The CDR3 here is CASSLAPAGNYEQYF. The CDR3 bases are TGTGCCAGCAGTTTGGCCCCAGCAGGGAACTACGAGCAGTACTTC.

Turning to this clone: This specimen includes other DNA sequences encoding the same CDR3. This sequence joins TRBV5-1 and TRBJ2-1; maybe TRBD2 (5 bases). V lost 0 bases to trimming and J lost 8 bases, with 9 bases between them. Germline V gene data show CDR1 as SGHRS and CDR2 as YFSETQ. The CDR3 has 13 amino acids. The CDR3 loop reads CASSLGGRDEQFF. CDR3 nucleotide sequence: TGCGCCAGCAGCTTGGGAGGGCGCGATGAGCAGTTCTTC.

J is TRBJ2-2 and V is TRBV18; D remains ambiguous. CDR1 KGHSH and CDR2 LQKENI come from the germline V gene. The V end lost 3 bases, the J end lost 6 bases, and 17 bases lay between the germline ends. The CDR3 totals 16 residues. CDR3 nucleotides: TGTGCCAGCTCACCGAATACAAGGCTAGGATCCGGGGAGCTGTTTTTT. This codes for CASSPNTRLGSGELFF.